What follows is one TCR beta chain and its context. These data are taken from a study of blood T cell repertoires in COVID-19. Looking at the study overall: The United States, Italy and Spain supplied acute and convalescent COVID-19 samples. PBMCs, B-cell-depleted T cells, or T cells were the source of the cDNA or gDNA that made up the material.

Authors' analysis steps: Reference gene primer amplification in the assay estimated nucleated cell counts. Data came from immunoSEQ multiplex PCR; TCRdb stores just in-frame clones and leaves some out. V and J calls and clone size are as listed in that table; D and trimming were resolved from the DNA. The sample has 55,000 to 95,000 clones, more than 80% seen once. The sample consisted of peripheral blood. The source of this sequence is a woman aged 70-85 years with acute or convalescent COVID-19.

The CDR3: CASSSSGRNTGELFF. The CDR3 DNA reads as TGTGCCAGCAGTTCTAGCGGGAGGAACACCGGGGAGCTGTTTTTT. The chain combines TRBV28 with TRBJ2-2, with 10 bases fitting TRBD2. CDR3 length: 15 amino acids. From germline, CDR1 is MDHEN and CDR2 SYDVKM. V gave up 4 bases and J gave up 1 base; unmatched junction bases: 0.